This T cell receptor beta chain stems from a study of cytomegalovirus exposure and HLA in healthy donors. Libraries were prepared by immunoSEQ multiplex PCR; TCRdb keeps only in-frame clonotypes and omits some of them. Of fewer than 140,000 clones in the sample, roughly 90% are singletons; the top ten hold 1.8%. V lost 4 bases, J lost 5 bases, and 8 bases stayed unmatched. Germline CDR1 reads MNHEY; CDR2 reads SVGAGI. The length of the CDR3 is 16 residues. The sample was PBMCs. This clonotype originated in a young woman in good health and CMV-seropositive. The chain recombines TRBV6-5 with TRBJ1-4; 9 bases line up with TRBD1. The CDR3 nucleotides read TGTGCCAGCAGTTTCTCCTCCGGGACAGGGAATGAAAAACTGTTTTTT. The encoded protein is CASSFSSGTGNEKLFF.